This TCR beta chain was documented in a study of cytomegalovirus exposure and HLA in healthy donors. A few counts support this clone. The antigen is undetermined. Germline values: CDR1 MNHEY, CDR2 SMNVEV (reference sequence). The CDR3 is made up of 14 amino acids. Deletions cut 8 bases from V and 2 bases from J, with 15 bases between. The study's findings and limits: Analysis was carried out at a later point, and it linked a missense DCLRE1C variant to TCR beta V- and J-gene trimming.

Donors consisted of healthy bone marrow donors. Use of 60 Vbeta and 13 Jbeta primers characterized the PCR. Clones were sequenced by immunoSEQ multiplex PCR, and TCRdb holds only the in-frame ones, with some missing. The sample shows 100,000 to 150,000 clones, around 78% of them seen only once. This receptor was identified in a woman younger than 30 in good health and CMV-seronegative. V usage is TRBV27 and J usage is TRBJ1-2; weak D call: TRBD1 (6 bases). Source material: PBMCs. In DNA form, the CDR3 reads TGTGCCAGCCATAAGGGGGGGCGAAACTATGGCTACACCTTC. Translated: CASHKGGRNYGYTF.